The text below deals with one T cell receptor beta chain. Its antigen is undetermined. Here immunoSEQ multiplex PCR was the method, and the copy in TCRdb shows in-frame clones only, minus some. The sample lists roughly 300,000 clones, less than 75% seen once, with 8% to 13% in the top ten. These data are taken from a study of shared clonotypes between healthy human individuals. Study-level information: Two women and a few men aged 18 to 49 served as donors. CD8 memory received one plate per donor, CD8 naive two, CD4 memory three and CD4 naive three. General study points: It was observed that approximately 5% of naive CD4 clonotypes were shared across a handful of donors.

The CDR3 has 14 amino acids. Germline CDR1 is SGHRS and CDR2 is YFSETQ. V dropped 3 bases and J dropped 7 bases, with 14 bases sitting between them. Sequenced: memory CD4+ T cells sorted from blood. Subset described: CD45RA-negative fraction. This chain joins TRBV5-1 and TRBJ1-5; weak D call: TRBD1 (6 bases). The receptor's source is a man between 25 and 39 years old in good health. CDR3 region: CASSWGAGGQPQHF. CDR3 bases: TGCGCCAGCAGCTGGGGGGCCGGCGGGCAGCCCCAGCATTTT.